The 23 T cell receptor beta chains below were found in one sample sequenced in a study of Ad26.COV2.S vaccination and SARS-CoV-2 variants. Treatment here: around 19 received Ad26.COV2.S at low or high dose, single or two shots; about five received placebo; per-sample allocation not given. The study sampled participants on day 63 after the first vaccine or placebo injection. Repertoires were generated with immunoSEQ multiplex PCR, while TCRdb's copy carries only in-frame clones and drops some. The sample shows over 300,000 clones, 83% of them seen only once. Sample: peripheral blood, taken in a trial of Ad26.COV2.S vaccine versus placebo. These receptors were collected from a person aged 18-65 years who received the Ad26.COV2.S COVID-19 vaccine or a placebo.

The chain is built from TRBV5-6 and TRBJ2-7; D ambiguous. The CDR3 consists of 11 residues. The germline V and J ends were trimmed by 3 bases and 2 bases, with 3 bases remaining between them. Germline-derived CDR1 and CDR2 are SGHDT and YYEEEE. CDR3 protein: CASSSTYEQYF. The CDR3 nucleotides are TGTGCCAGCAGCTCGACCTACGAGCAGTACTTC.

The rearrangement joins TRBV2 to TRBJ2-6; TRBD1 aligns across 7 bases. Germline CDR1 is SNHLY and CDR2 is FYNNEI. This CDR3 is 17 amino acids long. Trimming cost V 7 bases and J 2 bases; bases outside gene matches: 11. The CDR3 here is CASTKVRTGAGANVLTF. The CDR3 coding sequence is TGTGCCAGCACCAAAGTTAGGACAGGAGCTGGGGCCAACGTCCTGACTTTC.

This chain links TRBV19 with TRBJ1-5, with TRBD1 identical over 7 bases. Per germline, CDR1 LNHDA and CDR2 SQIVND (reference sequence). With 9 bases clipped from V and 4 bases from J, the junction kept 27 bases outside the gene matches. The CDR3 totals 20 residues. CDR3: CASTWWALGTAKGRNQPQHF. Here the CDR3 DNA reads TGTGCCAGCACTTGGTGGGCCTTGGGGACAGCCAAAGGTAGGAATCAGCCCCAGCATTTT.

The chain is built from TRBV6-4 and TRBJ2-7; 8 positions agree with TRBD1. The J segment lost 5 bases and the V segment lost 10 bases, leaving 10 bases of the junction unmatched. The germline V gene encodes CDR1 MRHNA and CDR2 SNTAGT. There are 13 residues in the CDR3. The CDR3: CATRTGKRHEQYF. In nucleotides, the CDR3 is TGTGCCACCAGGACAGGGAAGAGACACGAGCAGTACTTC.

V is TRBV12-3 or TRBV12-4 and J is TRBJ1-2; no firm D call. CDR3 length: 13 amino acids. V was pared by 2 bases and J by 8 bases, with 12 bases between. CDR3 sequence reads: CASSLPAGEGYTF. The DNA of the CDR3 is TGTGCCAGCAGTTTACCGGCCGGGGAGGGCTACACCTTC.

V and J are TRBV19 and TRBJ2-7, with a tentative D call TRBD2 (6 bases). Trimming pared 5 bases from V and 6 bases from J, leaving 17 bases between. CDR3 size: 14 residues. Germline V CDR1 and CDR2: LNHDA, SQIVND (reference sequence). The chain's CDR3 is CASSPRRREGEQYF. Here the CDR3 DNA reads TGTGCCAGTAGTCCCAGGAGGCGGGAAGGCGAGCAGTACTTC.

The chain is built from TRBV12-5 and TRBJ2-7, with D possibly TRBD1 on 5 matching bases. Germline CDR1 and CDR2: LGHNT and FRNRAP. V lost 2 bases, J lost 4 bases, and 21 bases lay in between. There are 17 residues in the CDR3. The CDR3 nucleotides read TGTGCTAGTGGTTTGATGCGAATGGGGCAAGGGATTTACGAGCAGTACTTC. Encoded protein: CASGLMRMGQGIYEQYF.

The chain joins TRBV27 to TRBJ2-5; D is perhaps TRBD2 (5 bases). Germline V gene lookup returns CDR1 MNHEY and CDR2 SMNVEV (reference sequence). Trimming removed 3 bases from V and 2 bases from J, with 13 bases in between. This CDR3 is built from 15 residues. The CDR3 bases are TGTGCCAGCAGTTTCGAGTACGGGGTTCAAGAGACCCAGTACTTC. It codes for CASSFEYGVQETQYF.

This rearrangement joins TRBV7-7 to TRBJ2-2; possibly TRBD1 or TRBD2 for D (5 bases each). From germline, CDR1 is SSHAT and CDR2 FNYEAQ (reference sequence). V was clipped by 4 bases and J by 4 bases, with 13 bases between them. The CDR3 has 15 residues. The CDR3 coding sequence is TGTGCCAGCAGCTCCTTTTCCGGGGCCACCGGGGAGCTGTTTTTT. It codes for CASSSFSGATGELFF.

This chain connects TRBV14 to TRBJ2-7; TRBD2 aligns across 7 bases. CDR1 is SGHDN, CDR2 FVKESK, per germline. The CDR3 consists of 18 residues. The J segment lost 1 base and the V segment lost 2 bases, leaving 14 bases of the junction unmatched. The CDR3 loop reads CASSQTRLAGVRSYEQYF. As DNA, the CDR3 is TGTGCCAGCAGCCAAACGCGGTTGGCGGGAGTGCGGTCCTACGAGCAGTACTTC.

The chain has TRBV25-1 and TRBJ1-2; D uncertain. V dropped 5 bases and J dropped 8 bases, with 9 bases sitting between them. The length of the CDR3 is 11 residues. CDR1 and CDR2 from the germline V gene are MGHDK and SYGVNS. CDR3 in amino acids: CASSPGLGYTF. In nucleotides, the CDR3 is TGTGCCAGCAGTCCCGGGTTGGGCTACACCTTC.

The CDR3 loop is CASRRTSGGPSPGELFF. CDR3 DNA sequence: TGTGCCAGCAGAAGGACTAGCGGGGGCCCCTCTCCGGGGGAGCTGTTTTTT. V is TRBV2 and J is TRBJ2-2; 13 nucleotides line up with TRBD2. The CDR3 extends over 17 amino acids. Unmatched junction bases numbered 12, after V lost 6 bases and J lost 8 bases. Germline CDR1 and CDR2: SNHLY and FYNNEI.

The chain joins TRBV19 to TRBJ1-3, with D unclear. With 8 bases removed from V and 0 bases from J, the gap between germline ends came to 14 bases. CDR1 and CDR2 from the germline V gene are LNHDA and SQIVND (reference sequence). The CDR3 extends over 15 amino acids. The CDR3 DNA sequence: TGTGCCAGTCTTGACCGCCCGGGCTCTGGAAACACCATATATTTT. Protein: CASLDRPGSGNTIYF.

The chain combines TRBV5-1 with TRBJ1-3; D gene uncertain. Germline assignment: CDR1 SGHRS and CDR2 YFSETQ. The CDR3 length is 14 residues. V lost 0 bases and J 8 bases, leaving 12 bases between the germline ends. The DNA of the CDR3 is TGCGCCAGCAGCTTGGGCAGCCCCTGGGACACCATATATTTT. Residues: CASSLGSPWDTIYF.

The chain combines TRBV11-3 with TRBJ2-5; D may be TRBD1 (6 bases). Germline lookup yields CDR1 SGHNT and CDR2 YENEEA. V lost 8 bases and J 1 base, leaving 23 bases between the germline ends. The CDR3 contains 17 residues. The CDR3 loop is CASRSSRVSGAQETQYF. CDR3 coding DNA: TGTGCCAGCCGCAGTTCCCGTGTATCAGGGGCCCAAGAGACCCAGTACTTC.

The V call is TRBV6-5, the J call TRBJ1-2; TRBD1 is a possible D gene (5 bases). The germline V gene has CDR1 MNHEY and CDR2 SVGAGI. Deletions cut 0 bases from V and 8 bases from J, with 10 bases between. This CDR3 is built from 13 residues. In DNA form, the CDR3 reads TGTGCCAGCAGTTACTCAGGGGACGGCGGCTACACCTTC. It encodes CASSYSGDGGYTF.

CDR3: CASRGQMNTEAFF. In nucleotides, the CDR3 is TGCGCCAGCCGGGGACAGATGAACACTGAAGCTTTCTTT. V gene TRBV5-1 combines with J gene TRBJ1-1, with 7 bases fitting TRBD1. From germline, CDR1 is SGHRS and CDR2 YFSETQ. With V trimmed by 7 bases and J by 0 bases, 3 bases remained unmatched. The CDR3 is 13 residues long.

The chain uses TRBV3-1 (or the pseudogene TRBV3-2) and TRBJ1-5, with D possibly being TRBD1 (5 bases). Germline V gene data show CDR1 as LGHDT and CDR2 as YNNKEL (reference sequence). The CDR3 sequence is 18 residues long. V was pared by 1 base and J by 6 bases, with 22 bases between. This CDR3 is CASSQGTGSTGRAQPQHF. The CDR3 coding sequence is TGTGCCAGCAGCCAAGGTACAGGTTCGACGGGGAGGGCTCAGCCCCAGCATTTT.

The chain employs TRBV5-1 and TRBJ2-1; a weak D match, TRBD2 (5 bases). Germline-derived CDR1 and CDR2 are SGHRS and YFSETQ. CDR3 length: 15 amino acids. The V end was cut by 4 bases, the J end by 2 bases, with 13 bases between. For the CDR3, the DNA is TGCGCCAGCAGCCCGCGGGCGGAGGCCTACAATGAGCAGTTCTTC. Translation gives CASSPRAEAYNEQFF.

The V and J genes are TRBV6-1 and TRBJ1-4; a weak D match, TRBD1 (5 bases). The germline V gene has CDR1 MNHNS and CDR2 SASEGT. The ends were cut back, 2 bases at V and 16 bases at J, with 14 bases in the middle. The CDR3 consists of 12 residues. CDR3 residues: CASSELEGMPFF. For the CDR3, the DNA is TGTGCCAGCAGTGAACTGGAGGGGATGCCGTTTTTT.

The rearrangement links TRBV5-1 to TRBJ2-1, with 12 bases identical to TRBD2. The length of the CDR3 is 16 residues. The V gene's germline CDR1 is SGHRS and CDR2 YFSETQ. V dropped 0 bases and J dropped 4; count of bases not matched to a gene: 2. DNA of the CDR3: TGCGCCAGCAGCTTGGCCGGGACTAGCGGGTACAATGAGCAGTTCTTC. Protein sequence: CASSLAGTSGYNEQFF.

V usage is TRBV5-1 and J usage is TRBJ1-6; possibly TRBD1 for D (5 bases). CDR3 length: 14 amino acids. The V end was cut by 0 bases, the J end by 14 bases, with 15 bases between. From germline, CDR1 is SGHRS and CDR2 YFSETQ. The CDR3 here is CASSLAAGTGALHF. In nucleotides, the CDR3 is TGCGCCAGCAGCTTGGCGGCGGGTACGGGGGCCCTCCACTTT.

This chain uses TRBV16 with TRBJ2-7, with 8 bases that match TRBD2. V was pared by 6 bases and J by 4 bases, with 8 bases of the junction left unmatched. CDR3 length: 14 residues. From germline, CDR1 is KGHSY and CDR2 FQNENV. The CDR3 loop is CASRPRGGSYEQYF. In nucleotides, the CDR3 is TGTGCCAGCAGGCCACGGGGGGGGAGTTACGAGCAGTACTTC.